Each of the 28 T cell receptor beta chains below was sequenced from the same sample in a study of blood T cell repertoires in COVID-19. Data came from immunoSEQ multiplex PCR; TCRdb stores just in-frame clones and leaves some out. The data contain about 23,000 clones, over 60% of them seen just once; the ten biggest clones take up about 40%. Sequencing used peripheral blood. The receptors originated from a woman of 80 years or more with acute or convalescent COVID-19.

This sequence joins TRBV11-3 and TRBJ2-1, with 7 bases that match TRBD2. This CDR3 is 15 amino acids long. V shed 1 base, J shed 7 bases, and the junction held 7 bases outside the gene matches. Germline assignment: CDR1 SGHNT and CDR2 YENEEA. The CDR3 protein is CASSLAGEGRNEQFF. The CDR3 DNA is TGTGCCAGCAGCTTAGCGGGGGAGGGACGGAATGAGCAGTTCTTC.

This rearrangement joins TRBV4-2 to TRBJ1-3; no clear D gene. The CDR3 covers 17 residues. V was trimmed by 1 base and J by 0 bases, leaving 13 bases between them. Germline lookup yields CDR1 LGHNA and CDR2 YNFKEQ. The CDR3 is CASSQAAGLPSGNTIYF. CDR3 sequence (DNA): TGTGCCAGCAGCCAAGCTGCTGGACTCCCCTCTGGAAACACCATATATTTT.

J is TRBJ2-2 and V is TRBV19; perhaps TRBD1 as D (5 bases). The CDR3 loop spans 12 amino acids. Germline V gives CDR1 LNHDA, CDR2 SQIVND (reference sequence). Trimming pared 6 bases from V and 6 bases from J, leaving 8 bases between. CDR3 in amino acids: CASSQGSGELFF. CDR3 DNA sequence: TGTGCCAGTAGCCAGGGATCCGGGGAGCTGTTTTTT. The full variable domain, in which reference TRBV19 and TRBJ2-2 provide the parts outside the CDR3, is DGGITQSPKYLFRKEGQNVTLSCEQNLNHDAMYWYRQDPGQGLRLIYYSQIVNDFQKGDIAEGYSVSREKKESFPLTVTSAQKNPTAFYLCASSQGSGELFFGEGSRLTVL.

This chain links TRBV7-6 with TRBJ2-3; 9 positions match TRBD1. From germline, CDR1 is SGHVS and CDR2 FNYEAQ. The CDR3 spans 17 residues. V lost 1 base, J lost 5 bases, and 10 bases stayed unmatched. CDR3 in DNA: TGTGCCAGCAGCTTAGGAGGGCCGGGACAGGGCTTAGATACGCAGTATTTT. Protein product: CASSLGGPGQGLDTQYF. Together with reference TRBV7-6 and TRBJ2-3, the CDR3 gives the full variable domain: GAGVSQSPRYKVTKRGQDVALRCDPISGHVSLYWYRQALGQGPEFLTYFNYEAQQDKSGLPNDRFSAERPEGSISTLTIQRTEQRDSAMYRCASSLGGPGQGLDTQYFGPGTRLTVL.

The V gene is TRBV9, the J gene TRBJ1-1, with 9 nucleotides matching TRBD1. Per germline, CDR1 SGDLS and CDR2 YYNGEE. V lost 4 bases to trimming and J lost 4 bases; unmatched junction nucleotides: 8. The CDR3 sequence is 15 residues long. This CDR3 is CASSSPTGGSTEAFF. CDR3 bases: TGTGCCAGCAGCTCCCCGACAGGGGGTAGCACTGAAGCTTTCTTT.

The chain links TRBV30 to TRBJ2-1, with D perhaps TRBD1 (5 bases). This CDR3 has 13 residues. Germline V gene lookup returns CDR1 GTSNPN and CDR2 SVGIG (reference sequence). V lost 7 bases and J 0 bases, leaving 10 bases between the germline ends. CDR3 coding DNA: TGTGCCTTGGACACGAGCTCCTACAATGAGCAGTTCTTC. It yields the protein CALDTSSYNEQFF.

V usage is TRBV7-3 and J usage is TRBJ1-5; maybe TRBD1 (6 bases). This CDR3 is 13 amino acids long. CDR1 is SGHTA and CDR2 is FQGTGA in the germline V gene. V lost 5 bases, J lost 4 bases, and 9 bases lay in between. The CDR3 bases are TGTGCCAGCAGCAGGACAGCTAATCAGCCCCAGCATTTT. It translates to CASSRTANQPQHF.

This chain links TRBV7-9 with TRBJ1-2; D uncertain. Germline V gene lookup returns CDR1 SEHNR and CDR2 FQNEAQ (reference sequence). V shed 5 bases and J shed 7 bases, with 17 bases lying between them. This CDR3 has 14 amino acids. CDR3 DNA sequence: TGTGCCAGCAGCGCAAGGTGGAGTTATATTGGCTACACCTTC. Protein: CASSARWSYIGYTF.

Remarks on this clone: One junction end disagrees with the germline gene, perhaps due to a read error. The chain employs TRBV7-2 and TRBJ2-1; 11 nucleotides agree with TRBD2. The CDR3 runs 17 residues. Germline values: CDR1 SGHTA, CDR2 FQGNSA. The CDR3 DNA is TGTGCCAGCAGCCTAGCTGGCGGGACTAGCGGTAGCAATGAGCAGTTCTTC. It encodes CASSLAGGTSGSNEQFF.

This chain connects TRBV7-6 to TRBJ2-7; maybe TRBD2 (6 bases). V gave up 1 base and J gave up 3 bases, with 7 bases separating them. The CDR3 totals 13 residues. Germline V gene data show CDR1 as SGHVS and CDR2 as FNYEAQ. DNA of the CDR3: TGTGCCAGCAGCTTAGGCGGGATCTACGAGCAGTACTTC. Translated, it gives CASSLGGIYEQYF.

V usage is TRBV7-2 and J usage is TRBJ2-7; TRBD2 agrees at 9 bases. This CDR3 is built from 15 residues. The germline V gene encodes CDR1 SGHTA and CDR2 FQGNSA. After removal of 5 bases from V and 4 bases from J, the junction contained 9 bases not matched to a gene. CDR3 coding DNA: TGTGCCAGCAGCCCGGTGGGCGGGAGGGGGTACGAGCAGTACTTC. Translated, it gives CASSPVGGRGYEQYF.

V is TRBV29-1 and J is TRBJ1-1; D call uncertain. The CDR3 has 12 amino acids. Germline CDR1 is SQVTM and CDR2 is ANQGSEA. The V gene lost 4 bases and the J gene lost 1 base, with 7 bases spanning the gap. CDR3 amino acids: CSVGSGNTEAFF. The CDR3 nucleotides read TGCAGCGTTGGTTCAGGGAACACTGAAGCTTTCTTT.

The chain links TRBV7-3 to TRBJ2-1, with TRBD2 matching 11 bases. The V gene end was trimmed by 0 bases and the J gene end by 8 bases; junction bases not matched to a gene: 3. The CDR3 contains 15 residues. In germline, CDR1 is SGHTA, CDR2 FQGTGA. The chain's CDR3 is CASSLTSGGEDEQFF. In nucleotides, the CDR3 is TGTGCCAGCAGCTTAACTAGCGGGGGGGAAGATGAGCAGTTCTTC.

In nucleotides, the CDR3 is TGTGCCACTCGGCCGGGGGGGAACACCGGGGAGCTGTTTTTT. Amino acids: CATRPGGNTGELFF. The V call is TRBV15, the J call TRBJ2-2; 7 positions match TRBD2. V was pared by 9 bases and J by 1 base, with 5 bases of the junction left unmatched. CDR3 length: 14 residues. The germline V gene has CDR1 LNHNV and CDR2 YYDKDF (reference sequence).

This clone was observed once. V and J are TRBV2 and TRBJ1-6, with TRBD1 identical over 8 bases. J was trimmed by 14 bases and V by 7 bases; bases with no gene match: 19. Germline CDR1 SNHLY, CDR2 FYNNEI. The CDR3 sequence is 16 residues long. Written as DNA, the CDR3 is TGTGCCAGCATCCCCTATCCCGCCGACAGGGGTTCTTCCCTCCACTTT. Protein: CASIPYPADRGSSLHF.

The chain joins TRBV7-3 to TRBJ2-2; the D gene is possibly TRBD2 (6 bases). Germline loops: CDR1 SGHTA, CDR2 FQGTGA. CDR3 size: 15 residues. V lost 5 bases to trimming and J lost 0 bases, with 10 bases between them. CDR3: CASSPTGANTGELFF. CDR3 sequence (DNA): TGTGCCAGCAGCCCTACGGGGGCGAACACCGGGGAGCTGTTTTTT.

The chain uses TRBV2 and TRBJ2-7; TRBD1 matches at 8 bases. The CDR3 spans 15 residues. Per germline, CDR1 SNHLY and CDR2 FYNNEI. The V gene end was trimmed by 7 bases and the J gene end by 2 bases; junction bases not matched to a gene: 10. The CDR3 nucleotides read TGTGCCAGCACCCAGGACAGGGCCGAGACCTACGAGCAGTACTTC. Translating it yields CASTQDRAETYEQYF. The variable domain in full, completed from reference TRBV2 and TRBJ2-7, reads EPEVTQTPSHQVTQMGQEVILRCVPISNHLYFYWYRQILGQKVEFLVSFYNNEISEKSEIFDDQFSVERPDGSNFTLKIRSTKLEDSAMYFCASTQDRAETYEQYFGPGTRLTVT.

This sequence joins TRBV5-8 and TRBJ2-1; D might be TRBD2 (6 bases). CDR3 length equals 13 residues. V gave up 6 bases and J gave up 4 bases, with 11 bases separating them. The V gene's germline CDR1 is SGHTS and CDR2 YDEGEE. The chain's CDR3 is CASTATSYNEQFF. CDR3 in DNA: TGTGCCAGCACCGCGACTAGTTACAATGAGCAGTTCTTC.

The chain recombines TRBV5-1 with TRBJ1-1, with TRBD1 identical over 8 bases. Germline assignment: CDR1 SGHRS and CDR2 YFSETQ. The CDR3 extends over 14 amino acids. Trimming cost V 3 bases and J 3 bases; bases outside gene matches: 4. The CDR3: CASSSGQGDTEAFF. As DNA, the CDR3 is TGCGCCAGCAGCTCTGGACAGGGCGACACTGAAGCTTTCTTT.

The chain carries TRBV24-1 and TRBJ1-5; 7 positions agree with TRBD1. This CDR3 region has 12 residues. J gave up 11 bases and V 0 bases, and 0 bases lay outside the gene matches. Germline V gene data show CDR1 as KGHDR and CDR2 as SFDVKD. CDR3 residues: CATSDLTGAQHF. CDR3 sequence (DNA): TGTGCCACCAGTGATTTGACAGGGGCCCAGCATTTT.

The chain couples TRBV5-1 to TRBJ1-1, with 7 bases fitting TRBD1. Germline V CDR1 and CDR2: SGHRS, YFSETQ. V lost 0 bases to trimming and J lost 5 bases; unmatched junction nucleotides: 4. There are 14 residues in the CDR3. CDR3 region: CASSLGQGWTEAFF. CDR3 nucleotides: TGCGCCAGCAGCTTGGGACAGGGTTGGACTGAAGCTTTCTTT.

This clone has at least ten counts. The gene calls are TRBV2 and TRBJ1-5; the match to TRBD1 covers 8 bases. CDR1 is SNHLY and CDR2 is FYNNEI in the germline V gene. The CDR3 spans 15 residues. J gave up 3 bases and V 8 bases, and 9 bases lay outside the gene matches. The CDR3 DNA is TGTGCCAGCGGGGATACAGGGGGAGTCAATCAGCCCCAGCATTTT. Protein: CASGDTGGVNQPQHF. The full variable domain, with the rest looked up from reference TRBV2 and TRBJ1-5, is EPEVTQTPSHQVTQMGQEVILRCVPISNHLYFYWYRQILGQKVEFLVSFYNNEISEKSEIFDDQFSVERPDGSNFTLKIRSTKLEDSAMYFCASGDTGGVNQPQHFGDGTRLSIL.

The chain combines TRBV18 with TRBJ1-5; D is perhaps TRBD1 (5 bases). CDR1 KGHSH and CDR2 LQKENI come from the germline V gene. Trimming left V 5 bases short and J 6 bases short, with 11 bases between. There are 13 residues in the CDR3. CDR3 residues: CASSWGSSQPQHF. CDR3 nucleotides: TGTGCCAGCTCATGGGGCTCTAGTCAGCCCCAGCATTTT.

This sequence joins TRBV9 and TRBJ1-2; D is possibly TRBD1 (5 bases). This CDR3 has 15 amino acids. With 0 bases removed from V and 3 bases from J, the gap between germline ends came to 12 bases. Germline V gene lookup returns CDR1 SGDLS and CDR2 YYNGEE. The CDR3: CASSVGVTVDYGYTF. CDR3 in DNA: TGTGCCAGCAGCGTAGGGGTGACAGTGGACTATGGCTACACCTTC. Complete variable domain (other parts from reference TRBV9 and TRBJ1-2): DSGVTQTPKHLITATGQRVTLRCSPRSGDLSVYWYQQSLDQGLQFLIQYYNGEERAKGNILERFSAQQFPDLHSELNLSSLELGDSALYFCASSVGVTVDYGYTFGSGTRLTVV.

The rearrangement links TRBV7-6 to TRBJ1-4; D is undetermined. The CDR3 extends over 20 amino acids. V dropped 5 bases and J dropped 0 bases, with 25 bases sitting between them. Germline V lookup: CDR1 SGHVS, CDR2 FNYEAQ. Here the CDR3 reads CASSPRVEEILYATNEKLFF. CDR3 nucleotides: TGTGCCAGCAGCCCCCGGGTTGAAGAGATCCTATATGCAACTAATGAAAAACTGTTTTTT.

The rearrangement links TRBV7-9 to TRBJ2-3; D uncertain. This CDR3 region has 15 residues. Trimming removed 1 base from V and 0 bases from J, with 8 bases in between. Germline CDR1 reads SEHNR; CDR2 reads FQNEAQ (reference sequence). CDR3 region: CASSLGFGSTDTQYF. The CDR3 DNA sequence: TGTGCCAGCAGCTTAGGGTTCGGGAGCACAGATACGCAGTATTTT.

The chain uses TRBV4-1 and TRBJ1-2; no definite D call. Germline loops: CDR1 MGHRA, CDR2 YSYEKL. The CDR3 runs 14 residues. V lost 5 bases to trimming and J lost 3 bases, with 13 bases between them. The CDR3 loop reads CASSSRGGDYGYTF. CDR3 in DNA: TGCGCCAGCAGCTCCAGAGGAGGCGACTATGGCTACACCTTC.

The chain combines TRBV10-3 with TRBJ1-1; 8 bases map to TRBD1. This CDR3 is built from 15 residues. J lost 5 bases, V lost 10 bases, and 15 bases had no gene match. The germline V gene has CDR1 ENHRY and CDR2 SYGVKD. The CDR3 DNA reads as TGTGCCACCCAAAACACAGGGGGGGTGAGGACTGAAGCTTTCTTT. The encoded protein is CATQNTGGVRTEAFF.